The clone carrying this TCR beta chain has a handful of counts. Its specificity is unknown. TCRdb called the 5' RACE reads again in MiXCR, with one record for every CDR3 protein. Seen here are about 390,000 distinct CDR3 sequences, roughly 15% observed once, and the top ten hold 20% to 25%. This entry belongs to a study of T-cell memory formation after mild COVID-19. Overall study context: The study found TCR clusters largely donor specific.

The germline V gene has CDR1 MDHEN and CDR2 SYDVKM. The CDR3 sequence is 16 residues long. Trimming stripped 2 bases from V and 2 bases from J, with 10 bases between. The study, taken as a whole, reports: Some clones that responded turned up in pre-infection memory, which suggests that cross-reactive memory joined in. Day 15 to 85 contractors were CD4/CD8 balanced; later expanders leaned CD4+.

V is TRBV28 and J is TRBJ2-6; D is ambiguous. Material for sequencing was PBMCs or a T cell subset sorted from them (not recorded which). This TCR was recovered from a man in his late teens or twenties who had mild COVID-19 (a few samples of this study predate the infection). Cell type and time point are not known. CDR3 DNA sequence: TGTGCCAGCAGTTTAGGGTCCCCGGCTGGGGCCAACGTCCTGACTTTC. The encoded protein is CASSLGSPAGANVLTF.